The T cell receptor beta chain under discussion was sequenced for a study of OX40 agonist ivuxolimab in advanced cancers. About the study: The eligibility criteria allowed prior anti-PD-1, anti-PD-L1 or anti-CTLA-4 therapy, and 40% had some. Partial response was recorded in three patients: one hepatocellular carcinoma and two cutaneous melanoma cases.

Worth noting for this clone: Its antigen is still unknown.

This CDR3 is 15 amino acids long. V lost 7 bases and J lost 4, with 19 bases in between. Germline V CDR1 and CDR2: SGHRS, YFSETQ. Only in-frame clones appear in the TCRdb table, and some are missing; sequencing was by immunoSEQ multiplex PCR. The sample has about 70,000 clones, roughly 86% seen once. Whole-study results and caveats: More expanded clones were seen, on average, in CD8+ T cells than in CD4+. The 0.1-3.0 mg/kg partial responders had among the lowest clonal expansion.

The TCR originated in an adult with an advanced solid tumor such as melanoma, head and neck, liver or kidney cancer. This chain joins TRBV5-1 and TRBJ2-3; the D gene is possibly TRBD1 (9 bases). The sample here was CD4+ or CD8+ T cells sorted from blood, taken in a trial of the OX40 agonist ivuxolimab. The CDR3 reads CASLRGGTGSDTQYF. CDR3 in DNA: TGCGCCAGCTTACGCGGGGGGACAGGGTCAGATACGCAGTATTTT.